This T cell receptor beta chain was sequenced during a study of sequential checkpoint blockade in melanoma. Across the whole study: Both treatment sequences were followed by maintenance nivolumab.

Trimming removed 4 bases from V and 6 bases from J; junction bases left unmatched: 10. The CDR3 length is 14 residues. Germline CDR1 is SGDLS and CDR2 is YYNGEE. The data were produced by immunoSEQ multiplex PCR, yet TCRdb's version contains in-frame clones alone and is incomplete. The sample holds 20,000 to 25,000 clones; roughly four fifths are singletons and the top ten take more than 9%. The treatment: randomized to nivolumab then ipilimumab (arm A) or the reverse (arm B). DNA-damaging chemotherapy had not been given to any patient beforehand. A few counts support this clone. The chain has TRBV9 and TRBJ2-7; 7 bases align to TRBD1. The input for sequencing was CD8+ T cells sorted from blood (inferred from file names), taken from a patient given nivolumab and ipilimumab in sequence. The receptor's source is a human donor with melanoma. CDR3 coding DNA: TGTGCCAGCAGCACAGCAGGGGGTCCGCGCGAGCAGTACTTC. Encoded protein: CASSTAGGPREQYF. Drawing the rest from reference TRBV9 and TRBJ2-7, the complete variable domain is DSGVTQTPKHLITATGQRVTLRCSPRSGDLSVYWYQQSLDQGLQFLIQYYNGEERAKGNILERFSAQQFPDLHSELNLSSLELGDSALYFCASSTAGGPREQYFGPGTRLTVT.